A single sample is the source of the 19 T cell receptor beta chains below, sequenced in a study of CD8+CD57+ T cells in acquired aplastic anemia. Profiling of TCR beta VDJ combinations and CDR3 sequences used genomic DNA as template. In TCRdb, the reads were re-called with MiXCR into one record per CDR3 protein. The repertoire holds 200,000 to 250,000 distinct CDR3 sequences, with over 60% as singletons. Sample: sorted CD4+, CD8+, or CD8+CD57+ T cells (not recorded which) from PBMCs. All receptors derive from a human donor in good health.

As for this clonotype: A read error may produce the germline difference seen at one junction end. The chain is built from TRBV2 and TRBJ2-7, with 14 bases identical to TRBD2. The CDR3 is 18 residues long. CDR1 SNHLY and CDR2 FYNNEI come from the germline V gene. CDR3 residues: CASSPTGTSGRRVIEQYF. The CDR3 DNA sequence: TGCGCCAGCAGCCCAACCGGGACTAGCGGGAGAAGGGTAATCGAGCAGTACTTC.

This clonotype is a singleton in its sample. The chain is built from TRBV14 and TRBJ2-1; D gene unclear. Germline V gene sequence: CDR1 SGHDN, CDR2 FVKESK. The CDR3 is made up of 11 amino acids. Trimming removed 6 bases at V and 10 bases at J, with 10 bases between. CDR3 nucleotide sequence: TGTGCCAGCAGACAACTGGACGAGCAGTTCTTC. As protein: CASRQLDEQFF.

The rearrangement links TRBV2 to TRBJ1-1, with D possibly TRBD1 on 6 matching bases. This CDR3 region has 16 residues. V lost 4 bases and J 5 bases, leaving 20 bases between the germline ends. Germline V CDR1 and CDR2: SNHLY, FYNNEI. The CDR3 loop is CASSVWQGNWNTEAFF. CDR3 nucleotide sequence: TGTGCCAGCAGTGTCTGGCAGGGGAACTGGAATACTGAAGCTTTCTTT.

The chain combines TRBV12-3 or TRBV12-4 with TRBJ1-6, with D hard to call. The CDR3 loop spans 13 amino acids. V lost 7 bases, J lost 13 bases, and 17 bases lay in between. CDR3 sequence: CASTPQSEGPLHF. CDR3 coding DNA: TGTGCCAGCACCCCTCAATCGGAGGGCCCCCTCCACTTT.

The gene calls are TRBV24-1 and TRBJ1-3; D unresolved. The CDR3 has 15 amino acids. In germline, CDR1 is KGHDR, CDR2 SFDVKD. Trimming left V 4 bases short and J 0 bases short, with 9 bases between. The CDR3 region is CATSDGTRSGNTIYF. CDR3 DNA sequence: TGTGCCACCAGTGACGGCACTCGCTCTGGAAACACCATATATTTT.

The rearrangement joins TRBV7-3 to TRBJ1-2; D not certain. Germline CDR1 SGHTA, CDR2 FQGTGA. The length of the CDR3 is 16 residues. V was pared by 2 bases and J by 2 bases, with 15 bases between. CDR3 in amino acids: CASSLDGVLANYGYTF. CDR3 DNA: TGTGCCAGCAGCTTAGATGGTGTATTGGCAAACTATGGCTACACCTTC.

The chain joins TRBV2 to TRBJ1-3; 9 nucleotides align to TRBD1. This CDR3 has 14 amino acids. Germline loops: CDR1 SNHLY, CDR2 FYNNEI. After removal of 9 bases from V and 0 bases from J, the junction contained 3 bases not matched to a gene. This chain's CDR3 is CASGQGLSGNTIYF. Here the CDR3 DNA reads TGTGCCAGTGGACAGGGGCTCTCTGGAAACACCATATATTTT.

Only a few counts were recorded for this clonotype. The chain combines TRBV29-1 with TRBJ2-7; D might be TRBD1 or TRBD2, each matching 5 bases. This CDR3 contains 15 residues. The germline V gene encodes CDR1 SQVTM and CDR2 ANQGSEA. V gave up 0 bases and J gave up 5 bases, with 17 bases separating them. The CDR3 spells CSVEEVGAGSDEQYF. In DNA, the CDR3 is TGCAGCGTTGAAGAAGTAGGGGCAGGGAGCGACGAGCAGTACTTC.

This clonotype was picked up a small number of times. A much larger clone is a single base away; this may be a read error. The chain recombines TRBV9 with TRBJ2-7; TRBD2 agrees at 13 bases. The CDR3 totals 15 residues. Germline CDR1 SGDLS, CDR2 YYNGEE. The chain's CDR3 is CATSHGLAGDYEQYF. The CDR3 DNA sequence: TGTGCCACCAGCCACGGACTAGCGGGAGACTACGAGCAGTACTTC.

This clonotype appeared a single time. This chain connects TRBV19 to TRBJ2-2; D gene uncertain. Germline V gene sequence: CDR1 LNHDA, CDR2 SQIVND (reference sequence). The CDR3 is 14 residues long. V was clipped by 4 bases and J by 7 bases, with 13 bases between them. The CDR3 is CASSNSPGLGELFF. In nucleotides, the CDR3 is TGTGCCAGTAGTAACTCCCCCGGGCTCGGGGAGCTGTTTTTT.

This clonotype was picked up many times. The rearrangement joins TRBV7-3 to TRBJ2-3; TRBD1 aligns across 7 bases. Trimming cost V 5 bases and J 0 bases; bases outside gene matches: 8. This CDR3 comprises 16 residues. In germline, CDR1 is SGHTA, CDR2 FQGTGA. CDR3 sequence: CASSEWDSASTDTQYF. CDR3 in DNA: TGTGCCAGCAGCGAGTGGGACAGCGCTAGCACAGATACGCAGTATTTT.

The chain carries TRBV19 and TRBJ1-5, with TRBD1 identical over 10 bases. The V and J ends lost 5 bases and 7 bases, in that order; junction bases with no gene match: 8. The CDR3 is 15 residues long. Germline CDR1 reads LNHDA; CDR2 reads SQIVND (reference sequence). The CDR3 region is CASSLGQGINQPQHF. In nucleotides, the CDR3 is TGTGCCAGTAGTTTGGGACAGGGGATAAACCAGCCCCAGCATTTT.

In DNA form, the CDR3 reads TGTGCCAGCAGCTTATGGGGCCACGGCTACAATGAGCAGTTCTTC. Its protein is CASSLWGHGYNEQFF. V usage is TRBV7-9 and J usage is TRBJ2-1; TRBD1 is a possible D gene (5 bases). V lost 2 bases, J lost 3 bases, and 11 bases lay in between. The CDR3 runs 15 residues. Germline CDR1 and CDR2: SEHNR and FQNEAQ (reference sequence).

The chain employs TRBV20-1 and TRBJ2-1, with 7 bases lining up with TRBD2. The CDR3 consists of 14 residues. Trimming took 3 bases from V and 4 from J; bases not matched to a gene: 6. Germline CDR1 and CDR2: DFQATT and SNEGSKA (reference sequence). CDR3 DNA sequence: TGCAGTGCTAGTGAGAGACTAGCATACAATGAGCAGTTCTTC. Amino acids: CSASERLAYNEQFF.

The V and J genes are TRBV7-8 and TRBJ1-2; 8 nucleotides line up with TRBD1. The germline gives CDR1 SGHVS, CDR2 FQNEAQ. The CDR3 has 15 residues. V lost 6 bases, J lost 4 bases, and 10 bases stayed unmatched. The CDR3 sequence: CASSYSTGAIYGYTF. The CDR3 DNA is TGTGCCAGCAGTTACTCGACAGGGGCGATCTATGGCTACACCTTC.

The chain couples TRBV20-1 to TRBJ2-5; 13 nucleotides match TRBD2. The germline CDR1 and CDR2 sequences are DFQATT and SNEGSKA (reference sequence). The CDR3 loop spans 16 amino acids. Trimming cost V 6 bases and J 5 bases; bases outside gene matches: 12. The CDR3 protein is CSAETSGRLTYETQYF. The CDR3 DNA follows: TGCAGTGCCGAGACTAGCGGGAGGTTGACCTACGAGACCCAGTACTTC.

The gene calls are TRBV12-5 and TRBJ2-3; D not resolved. Germline lookup yields CDR1 LGHNT and CDR2 FRNRAP. The CDR3 totals 12 residues. The CDR3 coding sequence is TGTGCCAGCAGTTTAGGGCGAGATACGCAGTATTTT. Its translation: CASSLGRDTQYF.

The chain carries TRBV20-1 and TRBJ2-2; D is undetermined. The germline CDR1 and CDR2 sequences are DFQATT and SNEGSKA (reference sequence). V gave up 1 base and J gave up 5 bases, with 5 bases separating them. This CDR3 has 12 amino acids. CDR3 sequence reads: CSARGATGELFF. CDR3 DNA sequence: TGCAGTGCTAGAGGTGCAACCGGGGAGCTGTTTTTT.

This clonotype appeared a single time. The chain joins TRBV4-1 to TRBJ2-1; 10 nucleotides align to TRBD1. Trimming took 3 bases from V and 5 from J; bases not matched to a gene: 1. Germline lookup yields CDR1 MGHRA and CDR2 YSYEKL. This CDR3 contains 14 residues. This CDR3 is CASSQGTGDNEQFF. The CDR3, as DNA: TGCGCCAGCAGCCAGGGGACAGGGGACAATGAGCAGTTCTTC.